This T cell receptor beta chain is from a study of CD4+ T cells in melanoma. General study points: Diverse differentiation states were reported for melanoma neoantigen-specific CD4+ T cells. CD8+ T cell, macrophage and B cell function reportedly correlated with neoantigen-specific CD4+ T cells.

Trimming cost V 5 bases and J 4 bases; bases outside gene matches: 11. Germline values: CDR1 MNHEY, CDR2 SMNVEV (reference sequence). This CDR3 contains 15 residues. As to this clone: As yet, its antigen is unknown.

The method was immunoSEQ multiplex PCR; TCRdb's version includes in-frame clones alone and lacks a portion of them. The table lists approximately 20,000 clones, over 70% of them singletons. This clonotype originated in a human donor with melanoma. Input material: cells from a culture (not recorded whether cultured in vitro). V gene TRBV27 combines with J gene TRBJ2-7; 7 positions match TRBD1. CDR3 residues: CASSPSYRGYYEQYF. CDR3 coding DNA: TGTGCCAGCAGTCCAAGTTACAGGGGATATTACGAGCAGTACTTC.